The present T cell receptor beta chain was sequenced within a study of glioma-infiltrating T cells. The germline gives CDR1 SGHTA, CDR2 FQGNSA. With 5 bases removed from V and 12 bases from J, the gap between germline ends came to 23 bases. The CDR3 has 15 amino acids. This clonotype has more than one count but fewer than ten. The antigen is unknown. Using RNA template, CDR3s of TCR alpha and beta were amplified with iRepertoire arm-PCR. For one-step reverse transcription and amplification, roughly 95-400 ng of tissue mRNA or PBMC total RNA was used. TCRdb reprocessed the multiplex PCR reads via MiXCR and lists one record per CDR3 protein. The table lists about 180,000 distinct CDR3 sequences, about 46% of them singletons. Notes on the study in general: Tissue-blood divergence was below expectation in non-neoplastic patients, above in gliomas. CDR3 overlap between tissue and blood was very small.

Sequencing used glioma tissue, nonneoplastic brain tissue, or PBMCs (not recorded which). The rearrangement links TRBV7-2 to TRBJ2-1; D is ambiguous. The TCR was taken from a human donor with low-grade glioma or glioblastoma, undergoing nonglioma brain surgery, or in good health (not recorded which). This CDR3 reads CASSPTYTIFYGQFF. CDR3 DNA sequence: TGTGCCAGCAGCCCGACTTACACAATTTTCTACGGGCAGTTCTTC.